Here is one T cell receptor (beta chain) with its context. This record comes from a study of T cells in narcolepsy. CDR3 size: 15 residues. The trim removed 0 bases at V and 5 bases at J, leaving 6 bases unmatched. Germline V lookup: CDR1 SGDLS, CDR2 YYNGEE. The table came from immunoSEQ multiplex PCR; TCRdb's copy has only in-frame clones and leaves some out. Found here are about 18,000 clones, 80% to 90% of them singletons; the top ten hold 0.7% to 0.85%. This clonotype was obtained from a human donor in good health. Sequenced sample: memory (CD45RA-) CD4+ T cells from blood. This chain joins TRBV9 and TRBJ2-3; 7 nucleotides align to TRBD2. DNA for the CDR3: TGTGCCAGCAGCGTAGAACGGGGGGAAGGAGATACGCAGTATTTT. Translating it yields CASSVERGEGDTQYF.